This is a list of T cell receptor beta chains from one sample in a study of T cells after yellow fever vaccination. TCRdb analysed the 5' RACE reads with MiXCR anew, one entry per CDR3 protein. The data show some 670,000 distinct CDR3 sequences, with about 12% seen just once and about 15% held by the top ten. The source material was PBMCs, sampled on the day of the yellow fever booster vaccination. The receptors derive from a young man who received the YFV17D yellow fever vaccine. Each CDR3 is given with its conserved first and last residue. Each record gives: J gene, D gene, clone size, V gene, CDR3 protein, CDR3 DNA. A D gene is named only where the DNA matches it firmly. The listing skips clone size in some rows; elsewhere it reads once, few, many or a size class.

j_gene: TRBJ2-2; d_gene: .; abundance: few; v_gene: TRBV19; CDR3aa: CASSINPAGNTGELFF; CDR3nt: TGTGCCAGTAGTATTAATCCGGCGGGAAATACCGGGGAGCTGTTTTTT
j_gene: TRBJ2-1; d_gene: .; abundance: few; v_gene: TRBV25-1; CDR3aa: CASSESSSSYNEQFF; CDR3nt: TGTGCCAGCAGTGAAAGCTCAAGCTCCTACAATGAGCAGTTCTTC
j_gene: TRBJ2-1; d_gene: .; abundance: few; v_gene: TRBV7-8; CDR3aa: CASSEKRQSYNEQFF; CDR3nt: TGTGCCAGCAGCGAAAAAAGACAATCCTACAATGAGCAGTTCTTC
j_gene: TRBJ2-7; d_gene: TRBD2; abundance: many; v_gene: TRBV7-9; CDR3aa: CASSFSLLAGGYEQYF; CDR3nt: TGTGCCAGCAGCTTTAGTCTGCTAGCGGGAGGGTACGAGCAGTACTTC
j_gene: TRBJ2-7; d_gene: .; abundance: few; v_gene: TRBV5-4; CDR3aa: CASSVTGNSDEQYF; CDR3nt: TGTGCCAGCAGCGTCACAGGGAACTCCGACGAGCAGTACTTC
j_gene: TRBJ2-1; d_gene: TRBD2; abundance: few; v_gene: TRBV14; CDR3aa: CASSQGLAGVFEQFF; CDR3nt: TGTGCCAGCAGCCAAGGCCTAGCGGGAGTTTTTGAGCAGTTCTTC
j_gene: TRBJ2-5; d_gene: .; abundance: few; v_gene: TRBV5-1; CDR3aa: CASSLAPPGDGVRQETQYF; CDR3nt: TGCGCCAGCAGCTTGGCCCCCCCGGGGGACGGGGTAAGACAAGAGACCCAGTACTTC
j_gene: TRBJ2-5; d_gene: TRBD1; abundance: .; v_gene: TRBV29-1; CDR3aa: CSVGTGILETQYF; CDR3nt: TGCAGCGTGGGGACAGGGATCTTAGAGACCCAGTACTTC
j_gene: TRBJ2-7; d_gene: .; abundance: .; v_gene: TRBV5-1; CDR3aa: CASSLLGVSYEQYF; CDR3nt: TGCGCCAGCAGCTTGTTAGGAGTCTCCTACGAGCAGTACTTC
j_gene: TRBJ2-5; d_gene: .; abundance: few; v_gene: TRBV27; CDR3aa: CASSLKQYQETQYF; CDR3nt: TGTGCCAGCAGTTTAAAACAGTACCAAGAGACCCAGTACTTC
j_gene: TRBJ2-6; d_gene: TRBD1; abundance: .; v_gene: TRBV6-4; CDR3aa: CASSDVVDRVRSGANVLTF; CDR3nt: TGTGCCAGCAGTGACGTTGTGGACAGGGTTCGCTCTGGGGCCAACGTCCTGACTTTC
j_gene: TRBJ1-5; d_gene: .; abundance: .; v_gene: TRBV30; CDR3aa: CAWGSGTIQPQHF; CDR3nt: TGTGCCTGGGGATCAGGGACAATTCAGCCCCAGCATTTT
j_gene: TRBJ2-4; d_gene: TRBD2; abundance: .; v_gene: TRBV20-1; CDR3aa: CSARDRSGNRDIQYF; CDR3nt: TGCAGTGCTAGAGATAGGAGCGGGAACCGCGACATTCAGTACTTC
j_gene: TRBJ2-1; d_gene: .; abundance: many; v_gene: TRBV6-5; CDR3aa: CASSYSTSTNEQFF; CDR3nt: TGTGCCAGCAGTTACTCGACGAGTACCAATGAGCAGTTCTTC
j_gene: TRBJ2-1; d_gene: .; abundance: few; v_gene: TRBV12-3/TRBV12-4; CDR3aa: CASSRDPPSYNEQFF; CDR3nt: TGTGCCAGCAGCAGAGACCCCCCTTCCTACAATGAGCAGTTCTTC
j_gene: TRBJ2-4; d_gene: .; abundance: .; v_gene: TRBV6-1; CDR3aa: CASSTGGALSIQYF; CDR3nt: TGTGCCAGCTCTACCGGAGGTGCCTTGAGCATTCAGTACTTC
j_gene: TRBJ2-2; d_gene: TRBD2; abundance: few; v_gene: TRBV5-8; CDR3aa: CASSPVTSVNTGELFF; CDR3nt: TGTGCCAGCAGCCCCGTGACTAGCGTCAACACCGGGGAGCTGTTTTTT
j_gene: TRBJ2-1; d_gene: TRBD2; abundance: .; v_gene: TRBV9; CDR3aa: CASGLSGEGRTEQFF; CDR3nt: TGTGCCAGCGGCCTTTCCGGGGAGGGTCGGACTGAGCAGTTCTTC
j_gene: TRBJ2-5; d_gene: .; abundance: .; v_gene: TRBV5-1; CDR3aa: CASSPWVGRQETQYF; CDR3nt: TGCGCCAGCAGCCCCTGGGTTGGGAGACAAGAGACCCAGTACTTC
j_gene: TRBJ1-1; d_gene: .; abundance: .; v_gene: TRBV6-6; CDR3aa: CASSWSTDPMNTEAFF; CDR3nt: TGTGCCAGCAGTTGGTCGACAGATCCCATGAACACTGAAGCTTTCTTT
j_gene: TRBJ2-2; d_gene: .; abundance: .; v_gene: TRBV5-1; CDR3aa: CASYLAGEEEAANTGELFF; CDR3nt: TGCGCCAGCTATCTGGCGGGCGAGGAAGAGGCCGCGAACACCGGGGAGCTGTTTTTT
j_gene: TRBJ2-4; d_gene: .; abundance: .; v_gene: TRBV5-8; CDR3aa: CASSSTASLAKNIQYF; CDR3nt: TGTGCCAGCAGCTCCACAGCATCCCTAGCCAAAAACATTCAGTACTTC
j_gene: TRBJ2-1; d_gene: .; abundance: .; v_gene: TRBV28; CDR3aa: CASGGGWEQFF; CDR3nt: TGTGCCAGTGGGGGGGGCTGGGAGCAGTTCTTC
j_gene: TRBJ2-1; d_gene: TRBD2; abundance: .; v_gene: TRBV11-3; CDR3aa: CASSLSLAGGNEQFF; CDR3nt: TGTGCCAGCAGCTTAAGTCTAGCGGGAGGGAATGAGCAGTTCTTC